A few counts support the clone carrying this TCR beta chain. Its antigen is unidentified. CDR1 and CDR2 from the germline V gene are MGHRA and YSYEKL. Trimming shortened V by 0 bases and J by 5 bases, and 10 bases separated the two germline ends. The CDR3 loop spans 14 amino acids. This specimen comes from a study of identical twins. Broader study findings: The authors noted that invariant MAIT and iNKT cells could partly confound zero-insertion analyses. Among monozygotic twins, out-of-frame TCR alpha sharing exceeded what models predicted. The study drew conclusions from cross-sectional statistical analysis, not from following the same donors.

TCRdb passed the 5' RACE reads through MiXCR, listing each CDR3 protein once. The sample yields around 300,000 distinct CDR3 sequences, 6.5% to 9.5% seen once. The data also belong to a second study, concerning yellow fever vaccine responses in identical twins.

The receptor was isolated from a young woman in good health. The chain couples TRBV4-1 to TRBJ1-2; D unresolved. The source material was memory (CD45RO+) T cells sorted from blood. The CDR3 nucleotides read TGCGCCAGCAGCCAAGAAGTCCAGCTTTATGGCTACACCTTC. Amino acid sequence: CASSQEVQLYGYTF.